This T cell receptor (beta chain) stems from a study of blood T cell repertoires in COVID-19. Study information: Whether acute or convalescent, the COVID-19 samples came from the United States, Italy and Spain. From T cells, B-cell-depleted T cells, or PBMCs came the material, which was cDNA or gDNA.

Authors' processing steps: Counts of nucleated cells, estimated from reference gene primer amplification, were obtained. Generated by immunoSEQ multiplex PCR, the TCRdb table keeps only in-frame clones and is missing some. V, J and clone size derive from that table, while D and trimming were established from the DNA sequence. The sample yields hundreds of thousands of clones, just over 85% seen once. V lost 10 bases to trimming and J lost 15 bases; unmatched junction nucleotides: 10. Germline CDR1 and CDR2: MNHEY and SVGAGI. This CDR3 has 11 amino acids. The chain couples TRBV6-5 to TRBJ2-4, with TRBD1 matching 9 bases. The receptor was derived from a woman in her 30s with active or convalescent COVID-19. The sample taken for sequencing was peripheral blood. CDR3 residues: CATNGGGQGYF. CDR3 bases: TGTGCCACCAATGGCGGGGGACAGGGGTACTTC.